This TCR beta chain was recovered during a study of cytomegalovirus exposure and HLA in healthy donors (dated by TCRdb to 2016 to 2017). Regarding the research as a whole: In an earlier analysis of approximately 500 of the donors, 250 to 350 Gb of sequence data and 100 million or so unique TCR beta sequences from 150 million to 200 million T cells were reported. The study was designed to test whether signatures of past pathogen exposure could be identified by cataloging public T cell receptors. An earlier analysis of a few hundred of the donors applied high-throughput TCR beta sequencing to assess whether each TCR beta V gene segment acted as functional or pseudogenic. All discovery cohort repertoires had been generated using a single sequencing platform. The number of typed donors differed by locus: about 620-630 for A, B, C, DRB1 and DQB1; approximately 540 for DQA1; fewer than 610 for DPA1; and approximately 450 for DPB1. To study patterns of TCR occurrence, a later analysis re-analyzed previously published TCR beta repertoires from 666 donors and added high-resolution HLA genotyping. Rather than drawing on any new phenotypic data, the later analysis identified candidate immune exposures from TCR beta sequences and the way those sequences occurred across donors. The study combined high-throughput TCR immunosequencing, statistical association of individual TCRs with disease status, and machine learning to predict cytomegalovirus infection status. Besides the first cohort of hundreds of subjects, a separate validation cohort made up of around 120 different subjects was used. Donor age, sex, ethnicity and CMV serostatus were compiled alongside the repertoire data. Several DR-DQ haplotypes were treated as single units for association and clustering because of strong linkage in the cohort. The study profiled the T cell repertoires of some 610 subjects by immunosequencing and related them to cytomegalovirus serostatus. Across some 400 genotyped donors of the cohort, an average of about 240,000 unique TCR beta nucleotide sequences per donor were sequenced, and roughly 20% of those sequences were non-productive. A later genetic analysis used genome-wide SNP genotypes for about 65% of the roughly 670 donors, treating that subset as a discovery cohort. HLA typing included class I and class II loci at four-digit resolution. Of the 350 to 450 genotyped donors, over 65% fell in the genetic ancestry cluster associated with self-reported Caucasian donors. An early release that covered roughly 600 HLA-typed donors contained around 300 gigabases of sequencing data and around 80 million unique TCR sequences.

This clone was recorded only once. Its antigen has not been determined. Base qualities are not at hand, and no much larger clone is one base apart. The library was produced with the immunoSEQ multiplex PCR assay. A mixture of 60 forward primers for TCR Vbeta segments and 13 reverse primers for TCR Jbeta segments was used in the multiplex PCR. The CDR3 region of rearranged TCR beta genes was amplified from genomic DNA by a multiplex PCR assay. Amplified TCR beta libraries were sequenced as 87-base-pair reads on the Illumina HiSeq System. As for how the authors treated the data: In a later analysis, some 80 million unique TCR beta chains were counted across the roughly 670 repertoires, and about 10 million of these chains were shared by at least two donors. Raw reads were error-corrected and collapsed into unique sequences with a nearest-neighbor algorithm that merged closely related sequences to remove PCR and sequencing errors. To assign V, D and J gene segments, CDR3 sequences were aligned to IMGT reference sequences. For a sequence to be retained, a match of at least six nucleotides was required to both a V gene segment and a J gene segment. Rearrangements were called productive when the CDR3 lacked stop codons and stayed in frame with V and J; all others were non-productive. Following IMGT convention, CDR3 was defined as the stretch from the second conserved V-encoded cysteine up to the conserved J-encoded phenylalanine. In an earlier analysis of around 540 of the donors, sequences lacking an unambiguous match to a single V gene segment were excluded. In an earlier analysis of almost 600 of the donors, a V segment was called functional when productive rearrangements were above 56.7%, and segregating when the standard deviation between donors exceeded 5%. A statistical classification framework was built to diagnose cytomegalovirus status from the catalog of TCR beta chain sequences. In a later analysis, V and J genes were assigned by comparing TCR nucleotide sequences against IMGT/GENE-DB human TR gene sequences. The TCRdist pipeline was used in a later analysis to assign CDR3 sequences and most-parsimonious VDJ recombination scenarios. In a later analysis, every TCR beta chain was defined by the combination of its CDR3 amino acid sequence and its V-gene family, and reads without a unique V-gene family were dropped. As a way to deal with suspected cross-contamination and a sequencing artifact, a later analysis dropped hundreds of nucleotide sequences that were highly shared and had low generation probability. For each public chain, a later analysis derived a clonal expansion index from normalized ranks of inferred template counts within each repertoire. In a later analysis, generation probabilities were computed with a VDJ recombination model fitted to out-of-frame rearrangements, and the resulting probabilities were checked against IGoR. In a later analysis, hypergeometric tests were used to score TCR-TCR, TCR-HLA and TCR-CMV co-occurrence, with a repertoire-size bias correction applied to TCR pairs. In a later analysis, false discovery rates were estimated by permuting HLA or CMV assignments 20 times. In a later analysis, co-occurring TCRs were grouped using DBSCAN, with TCRdist sequence similarity added in when clustering inside HLA-allele-positive subsets. For co-occurrence clustering, repertoires with fewer than 30,000 or more than 120,000 public chains were excluded, along with 5 or 6 repertoires with anomalous nucleotide sharing. TCRdb stores this immuneACCESS table with in-frame sequences only. Part of the clones is absent; in the studies checked, under half of the shortfall reflects unresolved V genes, and no reason is known for the rest. The V and J calls and clone size were taken over from that table, and D and trimming were inferred from the DNA. Counted in this sample were some 150,000 clones; about 87% of them appeared once. About 5% of the sample is held by the ten biggest clonotypes.

The cohort consisted of 650 to 850 healthy bone marrow donors. At the time of sampling, every cohort member was nominally healthy, though immune exposures that went unrecorded were likely present. The donor tested CMV seronegative and was one of the 352 seronegative cohort members. A peripheral blood sample was collected from each donor, and TCR beta sequencing was performed on peripheral blood mononuclear cells. Genomic DNA was extracted from the blood cell samples with the Qiagen DNeasy Blood Extraction Kit. CDR1 and CDR2 are read off the germline V gene (reference sequence) as WNHNN and SYGVQD. The CDR3 contains 15 residues, cysteine and phenylalanine counted. This entry keeps only the CDR3 DNA: 45 bases, framed from base 1. Trimming leaves V shorter by 6 bases and J shorter by 0 bases, with the junction holding 6 bases beyond the gene matches. Summary of the overall study and its limitations: Most TCR sequences were seen in very few donors, while some public TCRs were found in many individuals. Specific HLA alleles were associated with around 18,000 TCR beta sequences at a false discovery rate of 0.05 in a later analysis. About 17 rarely observed V segments, including chromosome 9 orphons, were excluded from the earlier analysis of some 590 of the donors because counts were too low. In an earlier analysis of approximately 590 of the donors, most TCR beta V segments appeared in productive rearrangements about 90% or about 30% of the time, broadly matching IMGT annotations. Because some donors lacked HLA typing at each locus, the association tests relied only on the typed subset. A later genetic analysis reported fewer N-insertions in productive TCRs among donors in an Asian-associated ancestry cluster than the approximately 700-donor mean. According to the authors, the approach could potentially be generalized to other disease states and immunological phenotypes. When HLA alleles, especially DR and DQ, strongly co-occurred, TCR associations were difficult to assign to individual alleles. Three of the identified cytomegalovirus-associated TCR beta chains were confirmed in vitro to be specific for cytomegalovirus antigens. In a later analysis, most CMV-associated TCR beta chains were found to appear HLA-restricted, with HLA associations seemingly driven largely by CMV exposure. A further reported finding was that TCR beta sequences accurately predicted the HLA-A and HLA-B alleles for most subjects in the first cohort. This cohort had only TCR beta chains sequenced, and the lack of alpha or paired-chain data limited which features could be detected. The presence/absence analyses assumed that sequencing depth was roughly uniform across donors, and that assumption may not be true. An association between a missense DCLRE1C variant and V-gene and J-gene trimming of TCR beta chains was found in a later genetic analysis and replicated in an independent cohort. In both the original and validation cohorts, the classifier was reported to diagnose cytomegalovirus status with high specificity and sensitivity. Some IMGT-functional V segments, including TRBV6-2 and TRBV6-3, could not be told apart with the 87-base-pair reads, so those segments were excluded. Linkage disequilibrium might explain the correlated functional status among segregating V segments, but an unknown experimental factor could not be ruled out. The sequencing pipeline was judged likely to have produced a cluster of highly shared sequence variants as a technical artifact. Compared with equally common non-associated chains, HLA-associated TCR beta chains in a later analysis were more clonally expanded and had lower generation probabilities. The study listed 164 TCR beta chains as associated with cytomegalovirus. Several of the top co-occurrence clusters appeared to be linked to parvovirus B19, influenza, CMV and Epstein-Barr virus, according to a later analysis. CMV serostatus was the only immune exposure information available for the cohort. In a later analysis, the rate of TCR association differed among HLA loci, with DRB1 alleles having the most associated TCRs and HLA-C alleles having the fewest.

The clonotype originates from a woman in her 30s in good health and CMV-seronegative. Here the chain combines TRBV10-1 and TRBJ2-5, with 8 bases in between that match TRBD1. Sequencing was performed on PBMCs. Here is the DNA: TGCGCCAGCAGCCAGGGACAGGCGTACCAAGAGACCCAGTACTTC. Its amino acids are CASSQGQAYQETQYF.